The 9 T cell receptor beta chains below all came from one sample that was sequenced in a study of beta chain features in type 1 diabetes. Reverse transcribing all isolated RNA meant expressed TCRB transcripts were sequenced. TCRdb keeps only in-frame clones here, not all; method: immunoSEQ multiplex PCR. The data hold 300,000 or so clones, with roughly 12% observed a single time. Study results and limitations: Patients with Type 1 diabetes showed moderately but significantly shorter TCRB CDR3s in all four CD4+ subsets.

Their cognate antigens are unknown. The sample consisted of naive CD4+ T cells from blood. The receptors were gathered from a woman between 18 and 29 years old with type 1 diabetes.

This clone was seen a few times. The chain recombines TRBV2 with TRBJ2-5; a possible D gene is TRBD2 (5 bases). This CDR3 is 14 amino acids long. The germline V gene has CDR1 SNHLY and CDR2 FYNNEI. V shed 6 bases and J shed 5 bases, with 16 bases lying between them. CDR3 DNA sequence: TGTGCCAGCAGGAGGGAGAGTGTAGGGGAGACCCAGTACTTC. This translates into CASRRESVGETQYF.

The chain joins TRBV6-5 to TRBJ2-1; TRBD1 matches at 7 bases. Trimming removed 5 bases from V and 9 bases from J; junction bases left unmatched: 4. The CDR3 runs 12 residues. The germline CDR1 and CDR2 sequences are MNHEY and SVGAGI. CDR3 sequence: CASSKTGSEQFF. The CDR3 DNA sequence: TGTGCCAGCAGTAAGACAGGGAGTGAGCAGTTCTTC.

This clone was counted only a few times. This rearrangement joins TRBV30 to TRBJ2-5; a weak D match, TRBD2 (6 bases). The CDR3 is 16 residues long. CDR1 is GTSNPN, CDR2 SVGIG, per germline (reference sequence). V was cut by 0 bases and J by 0 bases, with 14 bases left in between. The CDR3 bases are TGTGCCTGGAGTGTGGGGGTAGCGGCCTACCAAGAGACCCAGTACTTC. Translation gives CAWSVGVAAYQETQYF.

The CDR3 region is CASSLAGTSGLQETQYF. The CDR3 DNA sequence: TGTGCCAGCAGCTTAGCCGGGACTAGCGGCCTCCAAGAGACCCAGTACTTC. The V call is TRBV7-9, the J call TRBJ2-5; 11 bases match TRBD2. The ends lost 0 bases at V and 1 base at J; junction bases unmatched: 4. This CDR3 comprises 17 residues. The germline CDR1 and CDR2 sequences are SEHNR and FQNEAQ (reference sequence). Full variable domain (rest looked up from reference TRBV7-9 and TRBJ2-5): DTGVSQNPRHKITKRGQNVTFRCDPISEHNRLYWYRQTLGQGPEFLTYFQNEAQLEKSRLLSDRFSAERPKGSFSTLEIQRTEQGDSAMYLCASSLAGTSGLQETQYFGPGTRLLVL.

This clone has just a few counts. The chain uses TRBV18 and TRBJ2-1; TRBD1 aligns across 8 bases. This CDR3 is 17 amino acids long. Germline V lookup: CDR1 KGHSH, CDR2 LQKENI. V trimming: 3 bases; J trimming: 1 base; junction bases outside the gene matches: 8. The CDR3 is CASSPPTDRVSYNEQFF. The CDR3 DNA sequence: TGTGCCAGCTCACCTCCGACGGACAGGGTGTCCTACAATGAGCAGTTCTTC.

This clone was seen a few times. This sequence joins TRBV5-1 and TRBJ1-1, with no clear D. V was shortened by 0 bases and J by 0 bases, with 9 bases between the two germline ends. Per germline, CDR1 SGHRS and CDR2 YFSETQ. The CDR3 is 15 amino acids. The CDR3 sequence: CASSLGPGLNTEAFF. The DNA for the CDR3 is TGCGCCAGCAGCTTGGGCCCAGGCCTGAACACTGAAGCTTTCTTT.

This clone has more than one count but fewer than ten. The sample holds other DNA sequences that translate to the same CDR3. The V and J genes are TRBV2 and TRBJ2-5; TRBD1 matches 7 bases. Germline trimming cut 4 bases from V and 1 base from J; bases unmatched to any gene: 0. Germline loops: CDR1 SNHLY, CDR2 FYNNEI. The CDR3 contains 13 residues. The CDR3: CASSGQGQETQYF. CDR3 DNA: TGTGCCAGCAGTGGACAGGGCCAAGAGACCCAGTACTTC.

This chain uses TRBV28 with TRBJ2-3; 9 bases fit TRBD2. The J segment lost 4 bases and the V segment lost 4 bases, leaving 12 bases of the junction unmatched. Germline V gene sequence: CDR1 MDHEN, CDR2 SYDVKM. This CDR3 has 17 amino acids. As DNA, the CDR3 is TGTGCCAGCAGTTCCCCCATCCTTCGACTAGCGGCAGATACGCAGTATTTT. Protein sequence: CASSSPILRLAADTQYF.

This clone has only a few counts. This chain links TRBV18 with TRBJ1-1; 7 bases are a match to TRBD1. This CDR3 has 15 residues. CDR1 and CDR2 from the germline V gene are KGHSH and LQKENI. With V trimmed by 3 bases and J by 5 bases, 9 bases remained unmatched. This CDR3 is CASSPLHRGETEAFF. CDR3 nucleotides: TGTGCCAGCTCACCGCTCCACAGGGGAGAAACTGAAGCTTTCTTT.